These T cell receptor beta chains were read from a single sample in a study of T cell clonotyping in hematopoietic cell transplantation. Profiled with immunoSEQ multiplex PCR; TCRdb holds only in-frame clones, not every one. The data contain more than 40,000 clones, 85% of them singletons. Source: peripheral blood mononuclear cells, taken before stem cell transplant. These receptor sequences come from a man aged 60 to 69 with acute myeloid leukemia. Some clones in this sample may be carry-over from other donors' samples. The CDR3 runs from the conserved cysteine through the conserved F or W. D genes are given only for firm matches. Some rows have no size entry. The others give once, few or many, or a class for an expanded clone.

CASSQEQASLGISPLHF	TGTGCCAGCAGCCAGGAACAGGCGTCGTTAGGGATTTCACCCCTCCACTTT	TRBV7-2	TRBJ1-6	.	.
CASSLVRTYEQYF	TGTGCCAGCAGTTTAGTCAGAACCTACGAGCAGTACTTC	TRBV28	TRBJ2-7	once	.
CASSQAGLTGGYTF	TGTGCCAGCAGCCAAGCGGGCCTCACGGGTGGCTACACCTTC	TRBV4-2	TRBJ1-2	.	.
CASSSGERIYGYTF	TGTGCCAGCAGCTCGGGGGAGCGGATCTATGGCTACACCTTC	TRBV7-8	TRBJ1-2	.	.
CASNLGAGANVLTF	TGTGCCAGCAATCTTGGGGCTGGGGCCAACGTCCTGACTTTC	TRBV28	TRBJ2-6	.	.
CASSPYRGLAYSPLHF	TGTGCCAGCAGTCCATACAGGGGGCTGGCGTATTCACCCCTCCACTTT	TRBV27	TRBJ1-6	.	TRBD1
CASSAGTTSGANVLTF	TGTGCCAGCAGTGCCGGGACAACCTCTGGGGCCAACGTCCTGACTTTC	TRBV28	TRBJ2-6	.	.
CASSPNTATNEKLFF	TGTGCCAGCAGTCCTAACACCGCAACTAATGAAAAACTGTTTTTT	TRBV6-6	TRBJ1-4	.	.
CASKATTGSGLQYF	TGTGCCAGCAAGGCGACTACAGGGAGTGGGCTTCAGTACTTC	TRBV6-5	TRBJ2-4	.	.
CSVAVGPDYGYTF	TGCAGCGTTGCCGTCGGACCGGACTATGGCTACACCTTC	TRBV29-1	TRBJ1-2	.	.
CGAGDRAQPQHF	TGTGGGGCGGGGGACAGGGCACAGCCCCAGCATTTT	TRBV19	TRBJ1-5	.	TRBD1
CASSQVMGHEETQYF	TGTGCCAGCAGCCAAGTTATGGGACATGAAGAGACCCAGTACTTC	TRBV4-2	TRBJ2-5	.	.
CASTPGWSYNSPLHF	TGCGCCAGCACCCCCGGGTGGTCCTATAATTCACCCCTCCACTTT	TRBV4-1	TRBJ1-6	few	.
CASSEGQPDPRGYEQYF	TGTGCCAGCAGTGAAGGGCAGCCCGATCCCAGGGGCTACGAGCAGTACTTC	TRBV6-1	TRBJ2-7	once	.
CASRTIRLGLGPDTQYF	TGTGCCAGCAGGACGATAAGGTTGGGGTTAGGGCCAGATACGCAGTATTTT	TRBV11-2	TRBJ2-3	.	.
CASSRGGWATNEKLFF	TGTGCCAGTAGCCGGGGGGGTTGGGCAACTAATGAAAAACTGTTTTTT	TRBV19	TRBJ1-4	.	.
CASSPEVASYEQYF	TGCGCCAGCAGCCCGGAGGTCGCGAGCTACGAGCAGTACTTC	TRBV5-1	TRBJ2-7	few	.
CASNNRGQGPQHF	TGTGCCAGCAACAACAGGGGGCAAGGGCCCCAGCATTTT	TRBV6-1	TRBJ1-5	.	TRBD1
CASSQDLPDRQYF	TGCGCCAGCAGCCAAGATCTTCCGGACCGGCAGTACTTC	TRBV4-3	TRBJ2-7	.	.
CASSQPGAGFNQPQHF	TGTGCCAGCAGCCAACCCGGAGCGGGATTCAATCAGCCCCAGCATTTT	TRBV7-2	TRBJ1-5	few	.
CASSETGHGYTF	TGTGCCAGCAGTGAAACGGGCCATGGCTACACCTTC	TRBV2	TRBJ1-2	.	.
CASSDSTGEWNSPLHF	TGTGCCAGCAGTGACTCAACAGGGGAATGGAATTCACCCCTCCACTTT	TRBV6-4	TRBJ1-6	.	TRBD1
CSASIHYEQYF	TGCAGTGCTAGTATCCACTACGAGCAGTACTTC	TRBV20-1	TRBJ2-7	.	.
CASKRFGTQYF	TGTGCCAGCAAGCGTTTCGGGACCCAGTACTTC	TRBV6-5	TRBJ2-5	.	.